This TCR beta chain comes out of a study of tumor-infiltrating lymphocytes in primary liver carcinoma. In the study overall: With diameters of roughly 4 to 10 cm, tumors were stage T1-T3 N0M0. Study-level points and caveats: Only about 7-24% of top clones were detected in each of the five tumor regions. Overlap between tumor regions exceeded overlap of tumor with adjacent tissue or blood.

On this clonotype: Its matching antigen is unknown.

Synthesis of TCR beta cDNA was carried out from 500 ng total RNA with a constant-region primer. ARM-PCR, slightly modified, supplied the TCR beta libraries through three nested multiplex PCR rounds. For approximately 11 cycles apiece, the opening two PCR rounds ran with TRBV1-TRBV30 forward primers and a C-beta reverse primer. From the multiplex PCR reads, TCRdb called clonotypes with MiXCR, one entry per CDR3 protein. The sample carries about 70,000 distinct CDR3 sequences, roughly three quarters recorded once. The V gene's germline CDR1 is MNHEY and CDR2 SVGAGI. Trimming pared 11 bases from V and 3 bases from J, leaving 21 bases between. This CDR3 has 15 residues. Unsorted bulk tissue, roughly 19-34 mg of it, served as the source for co-extraction of RNA and DNA. Five separate regions of each tumor underwent sampling.

This receptor was taken from a man in his forties with primary liver carcinoma and hepatitis B virus infection. The sequenced sample consisted of liver tumor tissue from sampling region 4. Subset described: tumor region T4, right-lateral pole. The rearrangement uses TRBV6-5 and TRBJ2-3; D tentatively reads TRBD1 or TRBD2 (5 bases each). This CDR3 is CAGTYSGGLTDTQYF. For the CDR3, the DNA is TGTGCCGGCACTTACAGTGGGGGATTGACAGATACGCAGTATTTT.